This passage covers 21 T cell receptor beta chains from one sample sequenced in a study of CD8+CD57+ T cells in acquired aplastic anemia. Genomic DNA, serving as template, underwent TCR beta VDJ and CDR3 profiling. TCRdb re-called the reads with MiXCR, one entry per CDR3 protein. The data show about 270,000 distinct CDR3 sequences, 45% to 70% seen once. Input material: sorted CD4+, CD8+, or CD8+CD57+ T cells (not recorded which) from PBMCs. These receptors were collected from a human donor with severe aplastic anemia or a healthy control (not recorded which).

This clonotype was found a few times. V and J are TRBV10-3 and TRBJ2-5, with D tentatively TRBD1 (5 bases). V lost 3 bases and J 5 bases, leaving 10 bases between the germline ends. CDR1 is ENHRY and CDR2 is SYGVKD in the germline V gene. CDR3 length: 13 residues. The DNA for the CDR3 is TGTGCCATCAGTGAAGGGGCGCGGGAGACCCAGTACTTC. Amino acids: CAISEGARETQYF.

J is TRBJ2-7 and V is TRBV7-6; D perhaps matches TRBD1 (6 bases). The germline V and J ends were trimmed by 5 bases and 0 bases, with 11 bases remaining between them. The CDR3 covers 14 residues. Germline CDR1 is SGHVS and CDR2 is FNYEAQ. The CDR3 DNA reads TGTGCCAGCAGCCCCCGGGACAACTCCTACGAGCAGTACTTC. It yields the protein CASSPRDNSYEQYF. Filled out from reference TRBV7-6 and TRBJ2-7, the complete variable domain reads GAGVSQSPRYKVTKRGQDVALRCDPISGHVSLYWYRQALGQGPEFLTYFNYEAQQDKSGLPNDRFSAERPEGSISTLTIQRTEQRDSAMYRCASSPRDNSYEQYFGPGTRLTVT.

Many counts were recorded for this clonotype. The chain uses TRBV12-3 or TRBV12-4 and TRBJ1-1, with 7 bases lining up with TRBD1. With 8 bases clipped from V and 1 base from J, the junction kept 7 bases outside the gene matches. This CDR3 region has 14 residues. In DNA form, the CDR3 reads TGTGCCAGCGGTCCGCGGACAGGGAACACTGAAGCTTTCTTT. This sequence encodes CASGPRTGNTEAFF.

The sample holds many counts of this clonotype. V gene TRBV6-5 combines with J gene TRBJ1-3; unclear D gene. The germline gives CDR1 MNHEY, CDR2 SVGAGI. The CDR3 runs 14 residues. Trimming took 2 bases from V and 2 from J, leaving 7 bases between them. In DNA form, the CDR3 reads TGTGCCAGCAGTTACGGTGGGCCTGGAAACACCATATATTTT. As protein: CASSYGGPGNTIYF.

This clonotype has at least ten counts. This chain uses TRBV5-6 with TRBJ2-3; D call uncertain. Looked up from germline, CDR1 is SGHDT and CDR2 is YYEEEE. Trimming shortened V by 5 bases and J by 0 bases, and 19 bases separated the two germline ends. CDR3 length equals 17 residues. CDR3 protein: CASRRNGGYHSTDTQYF. The CDR3 DNA reads as TGTGCCAGCAGGAGAAACGGCGGCTACCACAGCACAGATACGCAGTATTTT.

The CDR3, as DNA: TGTGCCTCCTCTCCCCTACTTAGCACAGATACGCAGTATTTT. Its translation: CASSPLLSTDTQYF. The chain combines TRBV2 with TRBJ2-3; D is unresolved. The V gene's germline CDR1 is SNHLY and CDR2 FYNNEI. CDR3 length equals 14 residues. V was cut by 11 bases and J by 0 bases, with 15 bases left in between.

This clonotype was recorded at least ten times. The gene calls are TRBV20-1 and TRBJ1-1; no clear D gene. The CDR3 covers 16 residues. Per the germline V gene, CDR1 is DFQATT and CDR2 is SNEGSKA (reference sequence). V was shortened by 0 bases and J by 7 bases, with 21 bases between the two germline ends. The CDR3 nucleotides are TGCAGTGCTAGAGATTACCGCAGGCCCTTTGGAGGTGAAGCTTTCTTT. This translates into CSARDYRRPFGGEAFF.

This clonotype occurred once. An end of the junction does not agree with germline; a read error may underlie this. J is TRBJ2-2 and V is TRBV6-6; no clear D. Germline V gene data show CDR1 as MNHNY and CDR2 as SVGAGI (reference sequence). The CDR3 contains 17 residues. CDR3 sequence (DNA): TGTGCCAGCAGTCCTTCGCCCCCCAGCAGGAACATCGGGGAGCTGTTTTTT. Translation: CASSPSPPSRNIGELFF.

This clonotype was seen only a few times. A junction boundary mismatches the germline segment, possibly from a read error. The chain has TRBV7-8 and TRBJ2-5; D gene ambiguous. The CDR3 runs to 12 residues. Germline values: CDR1 SGHVS, CDR2 FQNEAQ. CDR3 nucleotide sequence: TGTGCCAGCAGCTTCAACCAGGAGACCCAGTACTTC. Encoded protein: CASSFNQETQYF.

The chain recombines TRBV5-1 with TRBJ2-7; D is unresolved. CDR3 length: 11 amino acids. Trimming left V 5 bases short and J 1 base short, with 4 bases between. The germline V gene encodes CDR1 SGHRS and CDR2 YFSETQ. The CDR3 loop is CASRQSYEQYF. The CDR3 DNA reads TGCGCCAGCAGACAATCCTACGAGCAGTACTTC.

In regard to this clonotype: At one end the junction does not follow the germline gene, possibly because of a read error. This chain uses TRBV24-1 with TRBJ2-1; 11 nucleotides line up with TRBD2. Germline assignment: CDR1 KGHDR and CDR2 SFDVKD. The CDR3 has 14 amino acids. The CDR3 loop is CAASASGGFGEQFF. The CDR3 DNA sequence: TGTGCCGCCAGTGCTAGCGGGGGGTTCGGTGAGCAGTTCTTC.

This rearrangement joins TRBV7-9 to TRBJ2-5; 8 bases match TRBD1. Germline values: CDR1 SEHNR, CDR2 FQNEAQ (reference sequence). Trimming removed 0 bases from V and 5 bases from J; junction bases left unmatched: 5. This CDR3 comprises 15 residues. CDR3 in amino acids: CASSLAQGAEETQYF. DNA of the CDR3: TGTGCCAGCAGCTTAGCGCAGGGGGCGGAGGAGACCCAGTACTTC.

This chain uses TRBV20-1 with TRBJ2-3; 11 bases align to TRBD2. Germline CDR1 reads DFQATT; CDR2 reads SNEGSKA (reference sequence). The J segment lost 1 base and the V segment lost 3 bases, leaving 6 bases of the junction unmatched. The CDR3 runs to 16 residues. The CDR3 spells CSASSLAGGRTDTQYF. CDR3 coding DNA: TGCAGTGCTAGTTCCCTAGCGGGAGGACGCACAGATACGCAGTATTTT.

This clonotype was observed a few times. This chain uses TRBV12-5 with TRBJ1-2, with D tentatively TRBD1 (5 bases). The V gene's germline CDR1 is LGHNT and CDR2 FRNRAP. There are 12 residues in the CDR3. CDR3 residues: CASSLGAAGYTF. The CDR3 coding sequence is TGTGCCAGCAGTTTAGGGGCAGCGGGCTACACCTTC.

This chain uses TRBV7-9 with TRBJ2-5; 9 nucleotides align to TRBD2. Per the germline V gene, CDR1 is SEHNR and CDR2 is FQNEAQ (reference sequence). This CDR3 is built from 16 residues. The V gene end was trimmed by 5 bases and the J gene end by 5 bases; junction bases not matched to a gene: 12. CDR3 coding DNA: TGTGCCAGCAGCCAGTTTGGAGCGGGGGGCTCGGAGACCCAGTACTTC. This encodes CASSQFGAGGSETQYF.

The V and J genes are TRBV5-1 and TRBJ1-6; D is ambiguous. Germline V lookup: CDR1 SGHRS, CDR2 YFSETQ. V was pared by 0 bases and J by 5 bases, with 9 bases between. The CDR3 consists of 15 residues. The CDR3 here is CASSLGAGNNSPLHF. Here the CDR3 DNA reads TGCGCCAGCAGCTTGGGGGCAGGCAATAATTCACCCCTCCACTTT.

This clonotype was observed a handful of times. The J gene is TRBJ2-4, the V gene TRBV4-1; D perhaps matches TRBD2 (5 bases). The CDR3 is 16 amino acids. The germline V gene encodes CDR1 MGHRA and CDR2 YSYEKL. Trimming left V 0 bases short and J 0 bases short, with 9 bases between. DNA of the CDR3: TGCGCCAGCAGCCAAGATTCAGGACTAGCCAAAAACATTCAGTACTTC. This codes for CASSQDSGLAKNIQYF.

The chain combines TRBV2 with TRBJ2-3, with D possibly TRBD1 on 6 matching bases. In germline, CDR1 is SNHLY, CDR2 FYNNEI. This CDR3 region has 16 residues. V was clipped by 3 bases and J by 0 bases, with 13 bases between them. CDR3 nucleotides: TGTGCCAGCAGTGATTCGGGACACAGGAGCACAGATACGCAGTATTTT. Translating it yields CASSDSGHRSTDTQYF.

In this sample, this clonotype turned up a few times. This CDR3 is CASSEQLMGLYGYTF. CDR3 nucleotide sequence: TGTGCCAGCAGTGAGCAACTCATGGGCCTTTATGGCTACACCTTC. The genes are TRBV2 and TRBJ1-2; no reliable D call. CDR3 length: 15 amino acids. V was trimmed by 3 bases and J by 5 bases, leaving 16 bases between them. Germline-derived CDR1 and CDR2 are SNHLY and FYNNEI.

V usage is TRBV10-3 and J usage is TRBJ1-2; D not certain. CDR3 size: 12 residues. Germline loops: CDR1 ENHRY, CDR2 SYGVKD. Trimming removed 6 bases at V and 5 bases at J, with 10 bases between. CDR3 in amino acids: CAIRNDGYGYTF. The CDR3 nucleotides are TGTGCCATCAGGAACGACGGGTATGGCTACACCTTC.

This clonotype was detected many times. The chain is built from TRBV20-1 and TRBJ2-5, with TRBD2 identical over 15 bases. This CDR3 is 17 amino acids long. After removal of 6 bases from V and 5 bases from J, the junction contained 13 bases not matched to a gene. CDR1 and CDR2 from the germline V gene are DFQATT and SNEGSKA (reference sequence). CDR3 protein: CSATGLAGGWRGETQYF. DNA of the CDR3: TGCAGTGCCACAGGACTAGCGGGGGGGTGGAGGGGGGAGACCCAGTACTTC.